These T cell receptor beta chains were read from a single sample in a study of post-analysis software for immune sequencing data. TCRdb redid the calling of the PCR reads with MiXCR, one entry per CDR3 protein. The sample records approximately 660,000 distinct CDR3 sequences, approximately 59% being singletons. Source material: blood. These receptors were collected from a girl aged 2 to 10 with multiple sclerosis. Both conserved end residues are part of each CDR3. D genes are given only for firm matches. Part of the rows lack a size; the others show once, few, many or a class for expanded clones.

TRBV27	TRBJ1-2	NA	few	CASSLQGPYGYTF	TGTGCCAGCAGTTTACAGGGCCCCTATGGCTACACCTTC
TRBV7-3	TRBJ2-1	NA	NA	CASSLTPGENSYNEQFF	TGTGCCAGCAGCTTAACTCCCGGGGAAAACTCCTACAATGAGCAGTTCTTC
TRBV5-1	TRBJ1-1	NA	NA	CASTPRVQGWNPLNTEAFF	TGCGCCAGCACCCCAAGAGTACAGGGCTGGAACCCTCTGAACACTGAAGCTTTCTTT
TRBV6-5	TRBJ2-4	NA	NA	CASRPPGEGLGIQYF	TGTGCCAGCAGACCACCCGGGGAAGGATTAGGCATTCAGTACTTC
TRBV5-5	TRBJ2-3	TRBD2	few	CASSLISGGLASTDTQYF	TGTGCTAGCAGCTTGATTAGCGGGGGGCTCGCTAGCACAGATACGCAGTATTTT
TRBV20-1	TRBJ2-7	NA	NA	CSARHDTGSYEQYF	TGCAGTGCTAGGCACGACACAGGGTCCTACGAGCAGTACTTC
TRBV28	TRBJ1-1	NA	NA	CASSLQGVIDNAEAFF	TGTGCCAGCAGTTTGCAGGGTGTGATTGATAACGCTGAAGCTTTCTTT
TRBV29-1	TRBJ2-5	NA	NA	CSVGTGTGRETQYF	TGCAGCGTTGGAACCGGGACGGGGAGAGAGACCCAGTACTTC
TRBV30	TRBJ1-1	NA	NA	CAWKRGNTEAFF	TGTGCCTGGAAGCGGGGGAACACTGAAGCTTTCTTT
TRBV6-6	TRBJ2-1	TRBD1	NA	CASSYGTGKVYEQFF	TGTGCCAGCAGTTACGGGACAGGGAAGGTATATGAGCAGTTCTTC
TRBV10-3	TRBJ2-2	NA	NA	CAISEVENTGELFF	TGTGCCATCAGTGAGGTGGAGAACACCGGGGAGCTGTTTTTT
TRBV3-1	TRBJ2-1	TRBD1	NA	CASSQGQGREQFF	TGTGCCAGCAGCCAAGGACAGGGGCGGGAGCAGTTCTTC
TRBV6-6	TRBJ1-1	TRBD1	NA	CASGDRVGNTEAFF	TGTGCCAGCGGAGACAGGGTCGGGAACACTGAAGCTTTCTTT
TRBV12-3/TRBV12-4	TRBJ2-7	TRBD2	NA	CASSFSTSGRNGQYF	TGTGCCAGCAGTTTTTCCACTAGCGGGAGGAACGGGCAGTACTTC
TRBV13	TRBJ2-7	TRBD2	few	CASSLAGTSFGEQYF	TGTGCCAGCAGCTTGGCAGGGACTAGTTTTGGCGAGCAGTACTTC
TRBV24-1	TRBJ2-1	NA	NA	CATSDPTGDISYNEQFF	TGTGCCACCAGTGATCCAACAGGAGATATATCCTACAATGAGCAGTTCTTC
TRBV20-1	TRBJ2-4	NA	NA	CSATRPGHQNIQYF	TGCAGTGCGACGCGCCCGGGACACCAAAACATTCAGTACTTC
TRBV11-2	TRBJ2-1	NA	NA	CASSPSPPNDEQFF	TGTGCCAGCAGCCCCAGTCCACCTAACGATGAGCAGTTCTTC
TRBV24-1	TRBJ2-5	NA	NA	CATSDPGPNRETQYF	TGTGCCACCAGTGATCCGGGACCGAACCGGGAGACCCAGTACTTC
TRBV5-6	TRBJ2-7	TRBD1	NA	CASSFGTVITYEQYF	TGTGCCAGCAGCTTTGGGACAGTAATAACCTACGAGCAGTACTTC
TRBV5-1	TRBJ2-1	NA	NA	CASSLRTGAPTYNEQFF	TGCGCCAGCAGCCTCCGGACTGGAGCCCCTACCTACAATGAGCAGTTCTTC
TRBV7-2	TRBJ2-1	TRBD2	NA	CASSLEVTSAEQFF	TGTGCCAGCAGCTTAGAAGTGACTAGCGCTGAGCAGTTCTTC
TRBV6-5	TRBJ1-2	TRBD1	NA	CASKRQGKLYGYTF	TGTGCCAGCAAGAGACAGGGAAAATTGTATGGCTACACCTTC